This TCR beta chain was obtained from a study of blood T cell repertoires in COVID-19 (TCRdb year 2020). Broadly, across the study: Collaborator samples came from the United States, Italy and Spain and covered acute and convalescent phases of COVID-19. A freely available public database, intended as a resource for researchers studying the immune response to SARS-CoV-2, is where the repertoires were released. Sample metadata almost always included a de-identified subject ID, COVID-19 status, age in years and sex. Deeply sampled blood TCRbeta repertoires from subjects exposed to, actively infected with, or recovered from COVID-19 were included in the dataset. Samples were obtained from the ongoing ImmuneRACE study (first 160 participants) and from roughly 1,300 subjects provided by 6 global collaborators. Where HLA class I and class II types were available, the types were taken from metadata supplied by the sample provider, not from assay-based typing. The prospective study material was composed of cDNA or gDNA derived from T cells, B-cell-depleted T cells, or PBMCs. Study-level results and caveats: Clinical and demographic metadata were provided uncurated, with the amount varying by source and participant.

TCRbeta CDR3 regions were amplified from genomic DNA by means of the immunoSEQ Assay, a bias-controlled multiplex PCR. The original methods were these. The number of nucleated cells in each sample was estimated from the amplification of reference gene primers within the assay. To quantify the absolute abundance of each unique TCRbeta CDR3 rearrangement, sequence reads were collapsed and filtered. For each sample, productive Simpson clonality was calculated by taking the square root of Simpson's diversity index across productive rearrangements. The table was pulled from immuneACCESS by TCRdb, which kept in-frame rearrangements only. Such tables lose some clones; where checked, under half of the loss comes from unresolved V genes, and the rest has no known cause. The DNA gave D and trimming, while V, J and clone size come from that table. The table for this sample lists some 260,000 clones; roughly four fifths of them were counted only once. The ten top clones hold approximately 4% of the sample.

CDR1 LGHDT and CDR2 YNNKEL are derived from the germline V gene (reference sequence). Trimming takes 4 bases from V and 5 bases from J, and the germline ends sit 17 bases apart. The CDR3 has 15 amino acids, counting the end cysteine and phenylalanine. The entry retains the CDR3 DNA only, 45 bases that are in frame from base 1. In the prospective study, participants were about 18 to 95 years old, resided in 20 to 30 geographic areas of the United States, and were enrolled through a virtual design. Cohort assignment in the prospective study relied on participant-reported clinical history from a screening survey and a study questionnaire. Mobile phlebotomists in the prospective study collected whole blood, serum and a nasopharyngeal or oropharyngeal swab from every participant. Additional blood draws and questionnaires over an approximately 2-month period could optionally be provided by prospective study participants. Before DNA extraction, prospective study blood samples were shipped either frozen or at room temperature.

On this clone itself: Its specific antigen is unknown. It has no much larger one-base neighbor in the sample; base qualities were not kept.

Sequencing input: PBMCs or T cells enriched from blood (not recorded which). The V and J segments used are TRBV3-1 (or the pseudogene TRBV3-2) and TRBJ2-5, and TRBD1 may be the D gene, going by 6 matching bases. The source of this sequence is a man in his thirties or forties with acute COVID-19. The nucleotide sequence is given as TGTGCCAGCAGCCGGGACAACAATCGGATCGAGACCCAGTACTTC. Its product reads: CASSRDNNRIETQYF.